Below are 27 T cell receptor beta chains sequenced from a single sample in a study of neoadjuvant anti-PD-1 for oral cavity cancer. Assay used: immunoSEQ multiplex PCR; TCRdb lists only in-frame clones, some missing. The sample includes fewer than 90,000 clones, about 85% of them seen just once. Documented time point: after neoadjuvant nivolumab, at surgical resection. The source material was PBMCs, sampled after nivolumab (anti-PD-1) treatment. These receptors came from a person between 35 and 79 years old with oral cavity squamous cell carcinoma.

This clone occurred a few times. The CDR3 sequence: CASSLRLAGRELFF. CDR3 coding DNA: TGTGCCAGCAGCCTCAGGCTAGCGGGAAGGGAGCTGTTTTTT. The V and J genes are TRBV5-8 and TRBJ2-2; 9 positions match TRBD2. There are 14 residues in the CDR3. Germline-derived CDR1 and CDR2 are SGHTS and YDEGEE. V lost 4 bases, J lost 9 bases, and 7 bases stayed unmatched.

CDR3 amino acids: CASSSGLSTLTDTQYF. CDR3 DNA sequence: TGTGCCAGCAGCTCGGGCCTTAGTACCCTTACAGATACGCAGTATTTT. This chain links TRBV11-3 with TRBJ2-3, with no clear D. Deletions cut 4 bases from V and 3 bases from J, with 17 bases between. The CDR3 spans 16 residues. Germline V gene sequence: CDR1 SGHNT, CDR2 YENEEA.

The chain employs TRBV18 and TRBJ1-1; TRBD1 might be the D (6 bases). Per the germline V gene, CDR1 is KGHSH and CDR2 is LQKENI. This CDR3 is 16 amino acids long. V gave up 0 bases and J gave up 0 bases, with 11 bases separating them. The CDR3 coding sequence is TGTGCCAGCTCACCACCAGGGGGTAGGGTGAACACTGAAGCTTTCTTT. Translated: CASSPPGGRVNTEAFF.

Note on this clone: The junction and the germline gene differ at one end; a read error may be behind it. The chain joins TRBV6-1 to TRBJ2-7, with 13 bases aligning to TRBD2. CDR1 and CDR2 (germline): MNHNS, SASEGT. The CDR3 is made up of 16 amino acids. The CDR3 DNA is TGTGTCAGCAGTGAATGGACTAGCGGGGGCATCTACGAGCAGTACTTC. This encodes CVSSEWTSGGIYEQYF.

J is TRBJ1-4 and V is TRBV6-6, with no clear D. The germline gives CDR1 MNHNY, CDR2 SVGAGI (reference sequence). CDR3 size: 14 residues. Trimming shortened V by 6 bases and J by 0 bases, and 8 bases separated the two germline ends. The CDR3 spells CASRRVATNEKLFF. The CDR3 DNA reads TGTGCCAGCAGACGGGTTGCAACTAATGAAAAACTGTTTTTT.

The chain has TRBV6-6 and TRBJ1-5; perhaps TRBD1 as D (6 bases). The V and J ends lost 2 bases and 1 base respectively, with 12 bases between them. CDR3 length equals 16 residues. Per the germline V gene, CDR1 is MNHNY and CDR2 is SVGAGI (reference sequence). CDR3 region: CASSYTGTGSNQPQHF. CDR3 bases: TGTGCCAGCAGTTACACAGGGACCGGGAGCAATCAGCCCCAGCATTTT.

The V gene is TRBV28, the J gene TRBJ2-7; the match to TRBD2 covers 9 bases. The ends lost 5 bases at V and 11 bases at J; junction bases unmatched: 13. The CDR3 is made up of 14 amino acids. Germline V gives CDR1 MDHEN, CDR2 SYDVKM. The CDR3 loop reads CASSPTATGGREYF. The CDR3 bases are TGTGCCAGCAGTCCCACCGCTACTGGCGGGAGGGAGTACTTC.

The rearrangement uses TRBV13 and TRBJ2-5, with D perhaps given as TRBD1 or TRBD2 (5 bases each). Germline CDR1 and CDR2: PRHDT and FYEKMQ (reference sequence). The CDR3 is 15 residues long. Trimming took off 7 bases at V and 8 bases at J, with 23 bases between the two ends. CDR3 loop: CASTRPGQKAETQYF. The CDR3 DNA reads TGTGCCAGCACTCGGCCGGGGCAGAAGGCAGAAACCCAGTACTTC.

This clone was counted between two and nine times. At the DNA level, this CDR3 is encoded by other sequences in the same sample as well. The V gene is TRBV7-9, the J gene TRBJ2-1; D is unclear. Germline-derived CDR1 and CDR2 are SEHNR and FQNEAQ (reference sequence). The CDR3 runs to 12 residues. The V end lost 1 base, the J end lost 4 bases, and 2 bases lay between the germline ends. CDR3 amino acids: CASSLGYNEQFF. The CDR3 DNA is TGTGCCAGCAGCTTAGGTTACAATGAGCAGTTCTTC.

The genes are TRBV29-1 and TRBJ1-4; TRBD1 might be the D (5 bases). This CDR3 contains 11 residues. Looked up from germline, CDR1 is SQVTM and CDR2 is ANQGSEA. Trimming stripped 6 bases from V and 15 bases from J, with 17 bases between. The CDR3: CSVSGGGGVFF. CDR3 bases: TGCAGCGTCTCGGGTGGGGGAGGGGTGTTTTTT. The full variable domain, completed using reference TRBV29-1 and TRBJ1-4, is SAVISQKPSRDICQRGTSLTIQCQVDSQVTMMFWYRQQPGQSLTLIATANQGSEATYESGFVIDKFPISRPNLTFSTLTVSNMSPEDSSIYLCSVSGGGGVFFGSGTQLSVL.

As regards this clone: At the DNA level, this CDR3 is encoded by other sequences in the same sample as well. This chain links TRBV6-5 with TRBJ2-5; a possible D gene is TRBD1 (6 bases). CDR3 length equals 14 residues. With 5 bases removed from V and 4 bases from J, the gap between germline ends came to 14 bases. Germline CDR1 is MNHEY and CDR2 is SVGAGI. CDR3 DNA: TGTGCCAGCAGTAGCCAAGGGGGTAGAGAGACCCAGTACTTC. This translates into CASSSQGGRETQYF.

This chain joins TRBV10-3 and TRBJ2-2; tentatively, D is TRBD1 or TRBD2 (5 bases each). The germline V and J ends were trimmed by 7 bases and 1 base, with 10 bases remaining between them. CDR1 and CDR2 (germline): ENHRY, SYGVKD. This CDR3 contains 14 residues. The CDR3 is CAITGTLNTGELFF. DNA of the CDR3: TGTGCCATCACCGGGACGTTGAACACCGGGGAGCTGTTTTTT.

J is TRBJ2-1 and V is TRBV11-2; possible D gene TRBD1, 5 bases. There are 15 residues in the CDR3. V was trimmed by 5 bases and J by 5 bases, leaving 16 bases between them. Per the germline V gene, CDR1 is SGHAT and CDR2 is FQNNGV. The CDR3 spells CASSQGTGSHNEQFF. In DNA form, the CDR3 reads TGTGCCAGCAGCCAGGGAACAGGTTCTCACAATGAGCAGTTCTTC.

The chain carries TRBV7-9 and TRBJ1-4; a weak D match, TRBD1 (5 bases). V lost 11 bases, J lost 5 bases, and 18 bases lay in between. Germline V lookup: CDR1 SEHNR, CDR2 FQNEAQ (reference sequence). The CDR3 totals 14 residues. This CDR3 reads CASSPGLANEKLFF. The CDR3 region has the DNA TGTGCCTCCTCCCCGGGGCTGGCAAATGAAAAACTGTTTTTT.

The rearrangement uses TRBV4-2 and TRBJ1-2, with D hard to call. Trimming cost V 0 bases and J 8 bases, with 16 bases left between them. This CDR3 is built from 15 residues. Per germline, CDR1 LGHNA and CDR2 YNFKEQ. The CDR3 spells CASSQDFGEPEGYTF. The DNA of the CDR3 is TGTGCCAGCAGCCAAGATTTTGGGGAACCAGAGGGCTACACCTTC.

V usage is TRBV6-1 and J usage is TRBJ2-2; a possible D gene is TRBD1 (6 bases). The V end lost 3 bases, the J end lost 3 bases, and 14 bases lay between the germline ends. The germline CDR1 and CDR2 sequences are MNHNS and SASEGT. CDR3 length equals 16 residues. CDR3 amino acids: CASSDLGAGHTGELFF. The CDR3, as DNA: TGTGCCAGCAGTGACCTGGGGGCCGGGCACACCGGGGAGCTGTTTTTT.

This clone came up once. The rearrangement links TRBV10-1 to TRBJ1-4; a possible D gene is TRBD1 (5 bases). CDR1 is WNHNN and CDR2 is SYGVQD in the germline V gene (reference sequence). V gave up 8 bases and J gave up 7 bases, with 14 bases separating them. This CDR3 is built from 13 residues. The CDR3 DNA reads TGCGCCAGCTCCGGGACGGCCGGTGAAAAACTGTTTTTT. Residues: CASSGTAGEKLFF.

V and J are TRBV30 and TRBJ2-1; unclear D gene. This CDR3 has 13 residues. The germline V gene encodes CDR1 GTSNPN and CDR2 SVGIG (reference sequence). Between the trimmed V and J ends, which lost 3 bases and 0 bases, there was a span of 6 bases. The CDR3 loop is CAWRDSSYNEQFF. DNA for the CDR3: TGTGCCTGGAGGGATAGCTCCTACAATGAGCAGTTCTTC.

The V gene is TRBV2, the J gene TRBJ2-5; D may be TRBD1 (5 bases). Trimming took 3 bases from V and 1 from J, leaving 9 bases between them. Per germline, CDR1 SNHLY and CDR2 FYNNEI. There are 14 residues in the CDR3. The CDR3 DNA reads as TGTGCCAGCAGTGACCAGGGATCCCAAGAGACCCAGTACTTC. This gives the protein CASSDQGSQETQYF.

The chain joins TRBV27 to TRBJ2-7; 8 nucleotides agree with TRBD2. The CDR3 contains 16 residues. The V gene end was trimmed by 2 bases and the J gene end by 2 bases; junction bases not matched to a gene: 8. Germline CDR1 MNHEY, CDR2 SMNVEV (reference sequence). The CDR3 bases are TGTGCCAGCAGTTTAGGGGCAAAGCGGGGGACCTACGAGCAGTACTTC. This codes for CASSLGAKRGTYEQYF.

V gene TRBV9 combines with J gene TRBJ2-7, with D perhaps TRBD1 (6 bases). Germline CDR1 and CDR2: SGDLS and YYNGEE. V was pared by 0 bases and J by 0 bases, with 10 bases between. The CDR3 spans 15 residues. The CDR3 protein is CASSVGQATSYEQYF. CDR3 nucleotide sequence: TGTGCCAGCAGCGTAGGACAGGCGACCTCCTACGAGCAGTACTTC.

The CDR3: CAWGRGLSYEQYF. CDR3 coding DNA: TGTGCCTGGGGCAGGGGTCTTTCCTACGAGCAGTACTTC. This chain links TRBV30 with TRBJ2-7, with a weak D call TRBD1 (6 bases). The CDR3 covers 13 residues. Germline V gene data show CDR1 as GTSNPN and CDR2 as SVGIG (reference sequence). Trimming took 5 bases from V and 1 from J, leaving 12 bases between them.

The V gene is TRBV30, the J gene TRBJ2-5, with 10 positions matching TRBD2. CDR1 GTSNPN and CDR2 SVGIG come from the germline V gene (reference sequence). V gave up 3 bases and J gave up 5 bases; unmatched junction bases: 6. The CDR3 contains 14 residues. The chain's CDR3 is CAWRLAGTRETQYF. The DNA for the CDR3 is TGTGCCTGGAGACTAGCGGGGACTCGCGAGACCCAGTACTTC. The full variable domain, with the rest looked up from reference TRBV30 and TRBJ2-5, is SQTIHQWPATLVQPVGSPLSLECTVEGTSNPNLYWYRQAAGRGLQLLFYSVGIGQISSEVPQNLSASRPQDRQFILSSKKLLLSDSGFYLCAWRLAGTRETQYFGPGTRLLVL.

V and J are TRBV2 and TRBJ1-5; D possibly corresponds to TRBD1 (6 bases). This CDR3 spans 14 amino acids. The germline V gene encodes CDR1 SNHLY and CDR2 FYNNEI. V shed 6 bases and J shed 4 bases, with 13 bases lying between them. CDR3 sequence reads: CASSAPDRNQPQHF. In nucleotides, the CDR3 is TGTGCCAGCAGCGCACCTGACAGGAATCAGCCCCAGCATTTT.

In this sample, this clone turned up a few times. This chain uses TRBV7-9 with TRBJ2-5, with D possibly being TRBD1 (7 bases). V shed 5 bases and J shed 3 bases, with 10 bases lying between them. Germline-derived CDR1 and CDR2 are SEHNR and FQNEAQ (reference sequence). This CDR3 is built from 13 residues. CDR3 bases: TGTGCCAGCAGCAGCAGGGGGGAAGAGACCCAGTACTTC. Translating gives CASSSRGEETQYF.

The gene calls are TRBV7-9 and TRBJ2-3; possible D gene TRBD2, 6 bases. This CDR3 region has 15 residues. CDR1 is SEHNR and CDR2 is FQNEAQ in the germline V gene (reference sequence). Trimming took 2 bases from V and 3 from J, leaving 12 bases between them. The CDR3 DNA reads as TGTGCCAGCAGCTTACCGGGACTGGGAACAGATACGCAGTATTTT. This translates into CASSLPGLGTDTQYF. The entire variable domain, with the rest obtained from reference TRBV7-9 and TRBJ2-3, is as follows: DTGVSQNPRHKITKRGQNVTFRCDPISEHNRLYWYRQTLGQGPEFLTYFQNEAQLEKSRLLSDRFSAERPKGSFSTLEIQRTEQGDSAMYLCASSLPGLGTDTQYFGPGTRLTVL.

In DNA form, the CDR3 reads TGCGCCAGCAGCTTCGGCGACAGGGATGCCGGGGAGCTGTTTTTT. This encodes CASSFGDRDAGELFF. The chain uses TRBV5-1 and TRBJ2-2; 7 nucleotides match TRBD1. Trimming at V came to 2 bases and at J to 6 bases, leaving 7 bases not matched to a gene. CDR1 is SGHRS, CDR2 YFSETQ, per germline. The CDR3 has 15 amino acids.